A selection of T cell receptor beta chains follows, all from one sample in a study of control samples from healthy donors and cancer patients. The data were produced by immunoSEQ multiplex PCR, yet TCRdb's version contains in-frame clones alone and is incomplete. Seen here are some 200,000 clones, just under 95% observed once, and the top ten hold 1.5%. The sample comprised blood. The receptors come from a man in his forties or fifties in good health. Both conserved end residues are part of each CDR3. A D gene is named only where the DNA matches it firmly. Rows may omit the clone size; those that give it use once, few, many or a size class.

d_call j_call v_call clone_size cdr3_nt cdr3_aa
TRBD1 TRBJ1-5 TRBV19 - TGTGCCAGTACTCCGGACAGGGGGTATCAGCCCCAGCATTTT CASTPDRGYQPQHF
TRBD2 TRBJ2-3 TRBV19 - TGTGCCAGTAGTCTCTCGGGACTAGCGGGGGGGCCGCGCACAGATACGCAGTATTTT CASSLSGLAGGPRTDTQYF
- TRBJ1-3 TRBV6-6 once TGTGCCAGCGCTGCCCGGGGAACCATATATTTT CASAARGTIYF
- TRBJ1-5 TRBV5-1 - TGCGCCAGCAGTCTTCAGGGGAATCAGCCCCAGCATTTT CASSLQGNQPQHF
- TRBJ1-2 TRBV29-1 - TGCAGCGTTGATTCCGGCACTAACTATGGCTACACCTTC CSVDSGTNYGYTF
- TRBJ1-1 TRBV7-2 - TGTGCCAGCAGCTTAGCTGAGGGCACTGAAGCTTTCTTT CASSLAEGTEAFF
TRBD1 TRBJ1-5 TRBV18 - TGTGCCAGCTCACTCGGGACAGGGGATAGCAATCAGCCCCAGCATTTT CASSLGTGDSNQPQHF
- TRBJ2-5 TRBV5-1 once TGCGCCAGCAGCTTGCAGGGGCTTCAAGAGACCCAGTACTTC CASSLQGLQETQYF
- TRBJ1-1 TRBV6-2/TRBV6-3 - TGTGCCAGCAGTTACCTCCGGGGATTGGACACTGAAGCTTTCTTT CASSYLRGLDTEAFF
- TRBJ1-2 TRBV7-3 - TGTGCCAGCAGCGGCCCGGCTGGGGCGGGCTACACCTTC CASSGPAGAGYTF
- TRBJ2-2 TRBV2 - TGTGCCAGCAGTGAAGCGGGGATGACCGGGGAGCTGTTTTTT CASSEAGMTGELFF
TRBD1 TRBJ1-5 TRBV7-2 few TGTGCCAGCAGCTTCCAGGGGGGGCTGAATCAGCCCCAGCATTTT CASSFQGGLNQPQHF
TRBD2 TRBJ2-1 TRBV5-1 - TGCGCCAGCAGCTTGGCTGCTAGCGGGGGGTACAATGAGCAGTTCTTC CASSLAASGGYNEQFF
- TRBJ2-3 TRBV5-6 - TGTGCCAGCAGCTTGACAGGGAAGAGCACAGATACGCAGTATTTT CASSLTGKSTDTQYF
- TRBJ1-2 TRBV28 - TGTGCCAGCAGTTTATATCAGGACTATGGCTACACCTTC CASSLYQDYGYTF
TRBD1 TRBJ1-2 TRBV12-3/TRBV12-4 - TGTGCCAGCAGTTTGGGACAGAACTATGGCTACACCTTC CASSLGQNYGYTF
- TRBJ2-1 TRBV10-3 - TGTGCCATCAGTGAGTCGGTAGGGGGCTCCTACAATGAGCAGTTCTTC CAISESVGGSYNEQFF
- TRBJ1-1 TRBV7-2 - TGTGCCAGCAGCTTACGGGGTGAGAACACTGAAGCTTTCTTT CASSLRGENTEAFF
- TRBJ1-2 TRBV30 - TGTGCCTGGAGTCCACCCTCGGGGGGCCTCTACTATGGCTACACCTTC CAWSPPSGGLYYGYTF
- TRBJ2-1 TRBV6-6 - TGTGCCACGCGTCTCCCTCCCGGCAATGAGCAGTTCTTC CATRLPPGNEQFF
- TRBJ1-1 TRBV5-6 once TGTGCCAGCAGCTTGGCGAAGGGGCCAGCTTTCTTT CASSLAKGPAFF
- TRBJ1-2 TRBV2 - TGTGCCAACCTAGGGGGGGATAAGAACTATGGCTACACCTTC CANLGGDKNYGYTF
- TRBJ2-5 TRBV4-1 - TGCGCCAGCAGCCAAGATCCCCGGGAGACCCAGTACTTC CASSQDPRETQYF
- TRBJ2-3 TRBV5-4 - TGTGCCAGCAGCTTGTCCAGCGGAGAAAATACGCAGTATTTT CASSLSSGENTQYF
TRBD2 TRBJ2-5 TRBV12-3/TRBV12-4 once TGTGCCAGCAGTAAGGGACTACAAGAGACCCAGTACTTC CASSKGLQETQYF
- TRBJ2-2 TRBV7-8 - TGTGCCAGCAGCTTGAACACCGGGGAGCTGTTTTTT CASSLNTGELFF
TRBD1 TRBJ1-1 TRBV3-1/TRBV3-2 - TGTGCCAGCAGCCAAGCTGGCAGGGGGACTGAAGCTTTCTTT CASSQAGRGTEAFF
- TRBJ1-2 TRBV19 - TGTGCCAGTAGTATCCAAGGGGTCGATGGCTACACCTTC CASSIQGVDGYTF
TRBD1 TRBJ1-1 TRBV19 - TGTGCCGTAGCGGACAGGGTAGGCACTGAAGCTTTCTTT CAVADRVGTEAFF